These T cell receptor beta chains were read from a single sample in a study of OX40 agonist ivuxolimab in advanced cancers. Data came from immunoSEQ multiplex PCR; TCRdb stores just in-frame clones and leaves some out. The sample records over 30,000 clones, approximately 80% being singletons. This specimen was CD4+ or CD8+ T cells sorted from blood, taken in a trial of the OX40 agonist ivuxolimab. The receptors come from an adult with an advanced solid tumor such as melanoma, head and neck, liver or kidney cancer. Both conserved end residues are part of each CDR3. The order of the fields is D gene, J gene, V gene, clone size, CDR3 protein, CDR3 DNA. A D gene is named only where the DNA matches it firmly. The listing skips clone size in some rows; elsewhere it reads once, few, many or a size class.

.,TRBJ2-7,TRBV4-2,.,CASSQPGAGFGEQYF,TGTGCCAGCAGCCAACCCGGGGCAGGGTTCGGCGAGCAGTACTTC
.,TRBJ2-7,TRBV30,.,CAWSRHNFGTYEQYF,TGTGCCTGGAGTCGGCATAACTTTGGGACCTACGAGCAGTACTTC
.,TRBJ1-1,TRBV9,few,CASSRGYQNTEAFF,TGTGCCAGCAGTAGGGGATATCAGAACACTGAAGCTTTCTTT
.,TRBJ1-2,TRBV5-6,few,CASSLAAGDRYGYTF,TGTGCCAGCAGCTTGGCCGCAGGGGACCGCTATGGCTACACCTTC
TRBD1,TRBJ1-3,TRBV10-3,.,CAIRGQGGFAGNTIYF,TGTGCCATCAGAGGACAGGGGGGCTTTGCTGGAAACACCATATATTTT
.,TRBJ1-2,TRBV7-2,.,CASSLQGEGYYGYTF,TGTGCCAGCAGCCTGCAGGGAGAGGGATACTATGGCTACACCTTC
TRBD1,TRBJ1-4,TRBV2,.,CASSERGLGEKLFF,TGTGCCAGCAGTGAAAGGGGGCTCGGTGAAAAACTGTTTTTT
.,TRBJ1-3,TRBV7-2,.,CASSLDWSSSGNTIYF,TGTGCCAGCAGCTTAGACTGGTCTAGCTCTGGAAACACCATATATTTT
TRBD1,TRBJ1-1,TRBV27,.,CASSWDRSSEAFF,TGTGCCAGCAGTTGGGACAGGAGCTCTGAAGCTTTCTTT
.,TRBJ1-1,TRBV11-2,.,CASSPTSGFVTEAFF,TGTGCCAGCAGCCCCACGTCAGGGTTTGTCACTGAAGCTTTCTTT
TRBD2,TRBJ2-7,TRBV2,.,CASSNRQRGGQGYEQYF,TGTGCCAGCAGTAACCGCCAGCGGGGGGGCCAGGGTTACGAGCAGTACTTC
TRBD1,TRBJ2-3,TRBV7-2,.,CASATGARTDTQYF,TGTGCCAGCGCTACAGGGGCCCGCACAGATACGCAGTATTTT
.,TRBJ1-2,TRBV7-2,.,CASSPTTGYVYTF,TGTGCCAGCAGCCCCACCACTGGCTATGTCTACACCTTC
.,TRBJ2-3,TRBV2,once,CASSDRRPSTDTQYF,TGTGCCAGCAGTGACAGGCGACCGAGCACAGATACGCAGTATTTT
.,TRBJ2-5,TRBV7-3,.,CASSTDGPGTQYF,TGTGCCAGCAGTACGGACGGCCCCGGGACCCAGTACTTC
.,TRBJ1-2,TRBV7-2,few,CASSAIGGMDGYTF,TGTGCCAGCTCCGCGATTGGGGGGATGGATGGCTACACCTTC
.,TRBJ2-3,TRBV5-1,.,CASSPGGSTDTQYF,TGCGCCAGCAGCCCGGGCGGAAGCACAGATACGCAGTATTTT
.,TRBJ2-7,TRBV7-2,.,CASSLGASWEQYF,TGTGCCAGCAGCTTAGGGGCTAGCTGGGAGCAGTACTTC
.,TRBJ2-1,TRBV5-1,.,CASSLEVVPGNEQFF,TGCGCCAGCAGCTTGGAGGTAGTCCCGGGAAATGAGCAGTTCTTC
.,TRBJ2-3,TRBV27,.,CASSLLYLADTQYF,TGTGCCAGCAGTTTATTATATTTGGCAGATACGCAGTATTTT
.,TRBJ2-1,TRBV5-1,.,CASSLDRQQWEVVTEQFF,TGCGCCAGCAGCTTGGATAGGCAGCAGTGGGAGGTGGTCACTGAGCAGTTCTTC
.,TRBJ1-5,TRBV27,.,CASSFLGYNQPQHF,TGTGCCAGCAGTTTTTTGGGATACAATCAGCCCCAGCATTTT
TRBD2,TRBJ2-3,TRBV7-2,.,CASSLGALAATDTQYF,TGTGCCAGCAGCTTAGGGGCCCTAGCGGCTACAGATACGCAGTATTTT
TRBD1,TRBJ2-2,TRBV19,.,CASSIVTGNTRELFF,TGTGCCAGTAGTATAGTGACAGGGAACACCCGGGAGCTGTTTTTT
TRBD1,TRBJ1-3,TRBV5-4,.,CASSFGTGPRSGNTIYF,TGTGCCAGCAGCTTCGGGACAGGACCTAGGTCTGGAAACACCATATATTTT
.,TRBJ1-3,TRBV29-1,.,CSATGNGNTIYF,TGCAGCGCCACGGGGAATGGAAACACCATATATTTT
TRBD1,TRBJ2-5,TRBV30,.,CAWRWTGWQETQYF,TGTGCCTGGAGATGGACAGGGTGGCAAGAGACCCAGTACTTC
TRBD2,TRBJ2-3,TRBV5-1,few,CASSDLAGGTDTQYF,TGCGCCAGCAGCGATCTAGCGGGGGGGACAGATACGCAGTATTTT
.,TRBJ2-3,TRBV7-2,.,CASSFRGDTQYF,TGTGCCAGCAGCTTCAGGGGCGATACGCAGTATTTT
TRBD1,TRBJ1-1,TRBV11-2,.,CASSKQGFTEAFF,TGTGCCAGCAGTAAACAGGGGTTCACTGAAGCTTTCTTT
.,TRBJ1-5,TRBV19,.,CASSIVAGNSNQPQHF,TGTGCCAGTAGTATAGTGGCGGGCAATAGCAATCAGCCCCAGCATTTT
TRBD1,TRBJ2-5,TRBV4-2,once,CASSQEGQGSPRAQYF,TGTGCCAGCAGCCAAGAAGGACAGGGTTCTCCTAGAGCCCAGTACTTC
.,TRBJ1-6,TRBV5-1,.,CASSLETQGIGSPLHF,TGCGCCAGCAGCTTGGAGACCCAGGGGATAGGATCACCCCTCCACTTT
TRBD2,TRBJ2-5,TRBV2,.,CASSGSGVRGETQYF,TGTGCCAGCAGTGGAAGCGGGGTGAGGGGCGAGACCCAGTACTTC
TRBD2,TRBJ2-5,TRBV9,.,CASSAISGGAGETQYF,TGTGCCAGCAGCGCCATAAGCGGGGGGGCCGGGGAGACCCAGTACTTC
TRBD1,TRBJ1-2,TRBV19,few,CASSYTDRGNYGYTF,TGTGCCAGTAGCTACACTGACAGGGGAAACTATGGCTACACCTTC
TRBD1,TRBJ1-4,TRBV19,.,CASRLPGQGDEKLFF,TGTGCCAGTAGACTCCCGGGACAGGGGGATGAAAAACTGTTTTTT
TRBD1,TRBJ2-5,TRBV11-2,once,CASSFRDRGARETQYF,TGTGCCAGCAGCTTCCGGGACAGGGGGGCCCGAGAGACCCAGTACTTC
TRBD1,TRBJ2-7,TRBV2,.,CASRAGQGAPRGEQYF,TGTGCCAGCAGGGCTGGACAGGGGGCGCCAAGGGGCGAGCAGTACTTC
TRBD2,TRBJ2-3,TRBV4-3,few,CASSRSGGREDTQYF,TGCGCCAGCAGCCGGTCGGGGGGTAGGGAAGATACGCAGTATTTT
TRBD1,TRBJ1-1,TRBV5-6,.,CASTDRGTEAFF,TGTGCCAGCACCGACAGGGGCACTGAAGCTTTCTTT
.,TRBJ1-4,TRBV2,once,CASLAGRVWNEKLFF,TGTGCCAGCCTGGCCGGGAGGGTATGGAATGAAAAACTGTTTTTT
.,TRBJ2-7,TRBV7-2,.,CASSLGGRGREQYF,TGTGCCAGCAGCTTAGGGGGCAGGGGCAGGGAGCAGTACTTC
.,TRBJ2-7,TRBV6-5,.,CASSYWVGSYEQYF,TGTGCCAGCAGTTATTGGGTCGGGTCCTACGAGCAGTACTTC
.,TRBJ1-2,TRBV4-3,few,CASSRLTTWGDYGYTF,TGCGCCAGCAGCCGACTCACCACTTGGGGGGACTATGGCTACACCTTC
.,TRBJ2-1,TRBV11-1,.,CASNQGGYNEQFF,TGTGCCAGCAACCAAGGGGGGTACAATGAGCAGTTCTTC
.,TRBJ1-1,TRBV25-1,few,CATAGHTNTEAFF,TGTGCCACCGCGGGACACACCAACACTGAAGCTTTCTTT
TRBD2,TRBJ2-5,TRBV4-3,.,CASSQDIVAGGLGETQYF,TGCGCCAGCAGCCAAGATATCGTAGCGGGGGGGCTCGGAGAGACCCAGTACTTC
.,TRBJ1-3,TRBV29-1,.,CSVVSGNTIYF,TGCAGCGTGGTCTCTGGAAACACCATATATTTT
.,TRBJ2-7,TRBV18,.,CASSPYTGEQYF,TGTGCCAGCTCACCGTACACGGGGGAGCAGTACTTC